This T cell receptor beta chain was profiled in a study of blood T cell repertoires in COVID-19. Across the study: T cells, B-cell-depleted T cells, or PBMCs supplied cDNA or gDNA.

Method: immunoSEQ multiplex PCR; TCRdb's copy keeps in-frame clones and lacks some. The sample lists hundreds of thousands of clones; around 91% were seen once. CDR3 size: 13 residues. Looked up from germline, CDR1 is MDHEN and CDR2 is SYDVKM. V lost 2 bases and J lost 8, with 12 bases in between. J is TRBJ1-2 and V is TRBV28; D might be TRBD1 (5 bases). Sequencing was carried out using PBMCs or T cells enriched from blood (not recorded which). This receptor was obtained from a young woman with acute COVID-19. The DNA of the CDR3 is TGTGCCAGCAGTTTAAGGCAGGGCGGCGGCTACACCTTC. The encoded protein is CASSLRQGGGYTF.